The 18 T cell receptor beta chains presented below share a single source sample, sequenced in a study of Ad26.COV2.S vaccination and SARS-CoV-2 variants. Specified treatment: about 20 received Ad26.COV2.S at low or high dose, single or two shots; 5 received placebo; per-sample allocation not given. Specimen acquisition occurred on day 63 following the initial vaccine or placebo injection. This table comes from immunoSEQ multiplex PCR, and its TCRdb copy is limited to in-frame clones, with some not included. Among 350,000 to 450,000 clones listed, approximately 89% were seen once. This sample comprised peripheral blood, obtained in a trial of Ad26.COV2.S vaccine versus placebo. These receptors all come from a person aged 18-65 years who received the Ad26.COV2.S COVID-19 vaccine or a placebo.

The chain joins TRBV30 to TRBJ2-7; TRBD2 matches 8 bases. The CDR3 loop spans 14 amino acids. The V gene's germline CDR1 is GTSNPN and CDR2 SVGIG (reference sequence). Trimming at V came to 3 bases and at J to 6 bases, leaving 10 bases not matched to a gene. The CDR3 region is CAWRPGLVGSEQYF. Written as DNA, the CDR3 is TGTGCCTGGAGACCGGGACTAGTAGGTTCCGAGCAGTACTTC.

V is TRBV18 and J is TRBJ1-2, with 9 bases aligning to TRBD1. The V and J ends lost 3 bases and 6 bases, in that order; junction bases with no gene match: 2. Germline CDR1 and CDR2: KGHSH and LQKENI. This CDR3 comprises 13 residues. The chain's CDR3 is CASSPRTGDGYTF. The CDR3 coding sequence is TGTGCCAGCTCACCTAGGACAGGGGATGGCTACACCTTC.

The chain recombines TRBV28 with TRBJ2-1; 7 nucleotides line up with TRBD2. Trimming at V came to 5 bases and at J to 8 bases, leaving 12 bases not matched to a gene. CDR1 is MDHEN and CDR2 is SYDVKM in the germline V gene. This CDR3 has 15 amino acids. Here the CDR3 reads CASSGGAGAVDEQFF. The CDR3 DNA sequence: TGTGCCAGCAGTGGGGGTGCGGGAGCGGTAGATGAGCAGTTCTTC.

The gene calls are TRBV10-3 and TRBJ1-2; TRBD1 agrees at 8 bases. There are 15 residues in the CDR3. After removal of 1 base from V and 2 bases from J, the junction contained 3 bases not matched to a gene. Germline V gives CDR1 ENHRY, CDR2 SYGVKD. The CDR3 protein is CAISELGQGNYGYTF. The CDR3 coding sequence is TGTGCCATCAGTGAGTTAGGACAGGGAAACTATGGCTACACCTTC.

This chain links TRBV6-1 with TRBJ1-4; TRBD1 matches 11 bases. Germline V lookup: CDR1 MNHNS, CDR2 SASEGT. With V trimmed by 5 bases and J by 8 bases, 10 bases remained unmatched. The CDR3 contains 16 residues. The CDR3 loop reads CASSKGQGALEEKLFF. The CDR3 coding sequence is TGTGCCAGCAGTAAAGGACAGGGGGCGTTAGAAGAAAAACTGTTTTTT.

This chain joins TRBV6-6 and TRBJ2-5; no firm D call. Trimming stripped 2 bases from V and 2 bases from J, with 9 bases between. CDR1 and CDR2 (germline): MNHNY, SVGAGI (reference sequence). The CDR3 has 14 residues. DNA of the CDR3: TGTGCCAGCAGTTACCTTCGGCAGCAAGAGACCCAGTACTTC. Its translation: CASSYLRQQETQYF.

The V and J genes are TRBV9 and TRBJ2-5, with D perhaps TRBD1 (6 bases). V was clipped by 8 bases and J by 5 bases, with 16 bases between them. The CDR3 is 13 residues long. The V gene's germline CDR1 is SGDLS and CDR2 YYNGEE. CDR3 coding DNA: TGTGCCAGTGGGACCGAGGGGGTGGAGACCCAGTACTTC. It translates to CASGTEGVETQYF.

The rearrangement links TRBV30 to TRBJ2-3; 7 bases map to TRBD2. The CDR3 runs 16 residues. With V trimmed by 3 bases and J by 1 base, 10 bases remained unmatched. Germline V gives CDR1 GTSNPN, CDR2 SVGIG (reference sequence). CDR3 in amino acids: CAWREEASGRTDTQYF. Written as DNA, the CDR3 is TGTGCCTGGAGGGAAGAGGCTAGCGGACGCACAGATACGCAGTATTTT. Variable domain in full (rest from reference TRBV30 and TRBJ2-3): SQTIHQWPATLVQPVGSPLSLECTVEGTSNPNLYWYRQAAGRGLQLLFYSVGIGQISSEVPQNLSASRPQDRQFILSSKKLLLSDSGFYLCAWREEASGRTDTQYFGPGTRLTVL.

V is TRBV5-1 and J is TRBJ2-7; 7 bases match TRBD1. The CDR3 runs 15 residues. The V segment lost 0 bases and the J segment 5 bases; nucleotides outside the gene matches: 8. Per the germline V gene, CDR1 is SGHRS and CDR2 is YFSETQ. CDR3 DNA sequence: TGCGCCAGCAGCTTGGCTGTAGGGGGCGCGGACGAGCAGTACTTC. This sequence encodes CASSLAVGGADEQYF. Full variable domain (missing parts from reference TRBV5-1 and TRBJ2-7): KAGVTQTPRYLIKTRGQQVTLSCSPISGHRSVSWYQQTPGQGLQFLFEYFSETQRNKGNFPGRFSGRQFSNSRSEMNVSTLELGDSALYLCASSLAVGGADEQYFGPGTRLTVT.

The CDR3 nucleotides read TGTGCCAGCAGCGTAGCGGCGCAGGTCGGTGAGAAAGACGAGCAGTACTTC. Encoded protein: CASSVAAQVGEKDEQYF. This chain uses TRBV9 with TRBJ2-7; D gene unclear. Germline CDR1 is SGDLS and CDR2 is YYNGEE. The CDR3 loop spans 17 amino acids. Trimming removed 0 bases from V and 5 bases from J, with 21 bases in between.

The V call is TRBV28, the J call TRBJ2-7; the D gene is possibly TRBD2 (7 bases). Trimming removed 9 bases at V and 3 bases at J, with 12 bases between. The CDR3 length is 12 residues. Per germline, CDR1 MDHEN and CDR2 SYDVKM. CDR3 region: CASRGGVYEQYF. Here the CDR3 DNA reads TGTGCCAGTCGAGGGGGGGTCTACGAGCAGTACTTC.

The chain links TRBV12-3 or TRBV12-4 to TRBJ2-1, with TRBD2 matching over 13 bases. Germline trimming cut 8 bases from V and 7 bases from J; bases unmatched to any gene: 2. CDR3 size: 13 residues. DNA of the CDR3: TGTGCCAGCCGGACTAGCGGGGGAAATGAGCAGTTCTTC. The encoded protein is CASRTSGGNEQFF.

The chain employs TRBV19 and TRBJ2-2; 7 bases match TRBD1. V dropped 9 bases and J dropped 4; count of bases not matched to a gene: 8. CDR1 and CDR2 from the germline V gene are LNHDA and SQIVND (reference sequence). The CDR3 runs 14 residues. For the CDR3, the DNA is TGTGCCAGCGCCCGGGGACAGACCACCGGGGAGCTGTTTTTT. As protein: CASARGQTTGELFF.

The rearrangement uses TRBV12-3 or TRBV12-4 and TRBJ2-3, with D maybe TRBD2 (7 bases). There are 12 residues in the CDR3. The ends were cut back, 6 bases at V and 10 bases at J, with 14 bases in the middle. Here the CDR3 DNA reads TGTGCCAGCAGGACCCCCGGGGGGCCGCAGTATTTT. It encodes CASRTPGGPQYF.

V is TRBV28 and J is TRBJ2-5, with a possible D match to TRBD1 (6 bases). Germline-derived CDR1 and CDR2 are MDHEN and SYDVKM. The CDR3 has 13 amino acids. V lost 4 bases to trimming and J lost 5 bases, with 11 bases between them. CDR3 loop: CASSSGQRETQYF. CDR3 bases: TGTGCCAGCAGTTCGGGACAACGGGAGACCCAGTACTTC.

The rearrangement links TRBV30 to TRBJ2-5; possible D gene TRBD2, 5 bases. There are 11 residues in the CDR3. Germline-derived CDR1 and CDR2 are GTSNPN and SVGIG (reference sequence). The V gene lost 0 bases and the J gene lost 7 bases, with 6 bases spanning the gap. The CDR3 region is CAWSVEGTQYF. In DNA form, the CDR3 reads TGTGCCTGGAGTGTTGAGGGGACCCAGTACTTC.

The chain carries TRBV7-9 and TRBJ2-1; either TRBD1 or TRBD2 may supply D (5 bases each). Germline CDR1 and CDR2: SEHNR and FQNEAQ (reference sequence). Trimming stripped 5 bases from V and 7 bases from J, with 12 bases between. This CDR3 is 13 amino acids long. This CDR3 is CASSLPGANEQFF. The CDR3 bases are TGTGCCAGCAGCCTCCCCGGGGCTAATGAGCAGTTCTTC.

V gene TRBV7-3 combines with J gene TRBJ1-2; 9 bases agree with TRBD1. V trimming: 4 bases; J trimming: 12 bases; junction bases outside the gene matches: 12. Germline loops: CDR1 SGHTA, CDR2 FQGTGA. This CDR3 region has 14 residues. CDR3 sequence reads: CASSSPSTGGINTF. In DNA form, the CDR3 reads TGTGCCAGCAGCTCCCCCTCGACAGGGGGGATTAACACCTTC.